This TCR beta chain stems from a study of T cells after yellow fever vaccination. Study findings and constraints: The study found a weaker secondary response that peaked faster, day 5 versus 15. In post-booster samples, most primary-vaccination clones reappeared (approximately 96% CD4, about 91% CD8).

Trimming stripped 0 bases from V and 5 bases from J, with 17 bases between. CDR1 is SQVTM and CDR2 is ANQGSEA in the germline V gene. The CDR3 contains 15 residues. 5'RACE template switching generated TCR cDNA, adding a universal primer site and UMIs. TCRdb fed the 5' RACE reads into MiXCR, producing one record per CDR3 protein. The sample gives hundreds of thousands of distinct CDR3 sequences, 13% of which show up once; over 12% is in the top ten. Comment on this clonotype: Its antigen remains unidentified.

This receptor was taken from a man aged 25 to 40 who received the YFV17D yellow fever vaccine. This rearrangement joins TRBV29-1 to TRBJ2-7; the D call may be TRBD1 or TRBD2 (7 bases each). The sample here was PBMCs, taken on the day of the yellow fever booster vaccination. The CDR3 loop reads CSVEDSSGGGNEQYF. The DNA for the CDR3 is TGCAGCGTTGAAGACTCTAGCGGAGGGGGCAACGAGCAGTACTTC.